Following are 2 T cell receptor beta chains from one sample sequenced in a study of cytomegalovirus exposure and HLA in healthy donors. Amplification used 60 Vbeta primers and 13 Jbeta primers. Only in-frame clones appear in the TCRdb table, and some are missing; sequencing was by immunoSEQ multiplex PCR. Of about 160,000 clones listed, around 88% were seen once; the top ten hold approximately 2%. Material for sequencing was PBMCs. The origin of the receptors is a woman in her late teens or twenties in good health and CMV-seronegative.

The chain recombines TRBV29-1 with TRBJ2-5; 7 bases align to TRBD1. Germline lookup yields CDR1 SQVTM and CDR2 ANQGSEA. This CDR3 contains 14 residues. Trimming removed 6 bases from V and 3 bases from J; junction bases left unmatched: 10. The CDR3 sequence is CSVGTFDREETQYF. CDR3 nucleotides: TGCAGCGTGGGAACATTCGACAGGGAAGAGACCCAGTACTTC.

The rearrangement uses TRBV9 and TRBJ1-2; D gene unclear. This CDR3 is 16 amino acids long. The germline CDR1 and CDR2 sequences are SGDLS and YYNGEE. V lost 0 bases, J lost 4 bases, and 16 bases lay in between. CDR3 residues: CASSVGKAPGFYGYTF. The DNA of the CDR3 is TGTGCCAGCAGCGTAGGAAAGGCTCCGGGGTTCTATGGCTACACCTTC.